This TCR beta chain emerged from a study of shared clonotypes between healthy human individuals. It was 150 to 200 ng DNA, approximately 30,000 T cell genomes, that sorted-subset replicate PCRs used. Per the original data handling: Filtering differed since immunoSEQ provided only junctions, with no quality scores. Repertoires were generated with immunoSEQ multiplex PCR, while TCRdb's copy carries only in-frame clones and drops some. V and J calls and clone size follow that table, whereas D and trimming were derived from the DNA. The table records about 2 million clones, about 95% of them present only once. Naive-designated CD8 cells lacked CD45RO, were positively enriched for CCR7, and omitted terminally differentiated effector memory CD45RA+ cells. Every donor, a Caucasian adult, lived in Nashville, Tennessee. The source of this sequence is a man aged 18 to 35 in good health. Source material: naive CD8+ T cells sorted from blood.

The CDR3 spells CATGTGSSYEQYF. The CDR3 bases are TGTGCCACGGGGACAGGGAGCTCCTACGAGCAGTACTTC. V and J are TRBV7-8 and TRBJ2-7; TRBD1 matches 9 bases. Per the germline V gene, CDR1 is SGHVS and CDR2 is FQNEAQ. The junction had 4 bases not matched to a gene; V was cut back by 10 bases and J by 0 bases. The CDR3 extends over 13 amino acids.